These 14 T cell receptor beta chains originate from one sample sequenced in a study of CD8 T cells in Susac syndrome. RNA amounts of roughly 0.45 to 1 ug underwent reverse transcription with random hexamers. MiXCR, applied by TCRdb to the immunoSEQ multiplex PCR reads, yields one record per CDR3 protein. The table shows under 150,000 distinct CDR3 sequences, with nearly 95% occurring only once. Sequencing input: CD8+ T cells from PBMCs. The receptor set was obtained from a human donor in good health.

This chain uses TRBV27 with TRBJ2-7, with 9 positions matching TRBD1. V trimming: 7 bases; J trimming: 5 bases; junction bases outside the gene matches: 9. Germline assignment: CDR1 MNHEY and CDR2 SMNVEV (reference sequence). This CDR3 has 14 amino acids. Here the CDR3 reads CASTPGQGMNEQYF. The CDR3 DNA follows: TGTGCCAGCACCCCGGGACAGGGAATGAACGAGCAGTACTTC.

The chain's CDR3 is CASSLTAGLSYNEQFF. The CDR3, as DNA: TGTGCCAGCAGTTTAACTGCAGGCCTGTCGTACAATGAGCAGTTCTTC. The rearrangement links TRBV27 to TRBJ2-1, with D unclear. The CDR3 length is 16 residues. The germline V gene has CDR1 MNHEY and CDR2 SMNVEV (reference sequence). Deletions cut 2 bases from V and 4 bases from J, with 15 bases between.

The chain employs TRBV21-1 and TRBJ2-1; the table names TRBD2, a call not compared with the DNA. TRBV21-1 constitutes a pseudogene. CDR3 length equals 16 residues. DNA of the CDR3: TGTGCCAGCAGTACCCTCAGCAGAGCCCACTACAATGAGCAGTTCTTC. It translates to CASSTLSRAHYNEQFF.

The rearrangement uses TRBV19 and TRBJ1-5, with D hard to call. Germline lookup yields CDR1 LNHDA and CDR2 SQIVND (reference sequence). The length of the CDR3 is 13 residues. Trimming cost V 7 bases and J 5 bases, with 12 bases left between them. CDR3 nucleotide sequence: TGTGCCAGTACCAATTACCTAGATCAGCCCCAGCATTTT. It specifies CASTNYLDQPQHF.

The chain employs TRBV6-5 and TRBJ1-1; 7 positions match TRBD1. This CDR3 region has 14 residues. Germline V gives CDR1 MNHEY, CDR2 SVGAGI. The ends lost 6 bases at V and 1 base at J; junction bases unmatched: 5. In DNA, the CDR3 is TGTGCCAGCAGCTCGACAGGGAGGAACACTGAAGCTTTCTTT. This gives the protein CASSSTGRNTEAFF.

The chain employs TRBV27 and TRBJ2-1; 8 bases are a match to TRBD2. Germline V gene sequence: CDR1 MNHEY, CDR2 SMNVEV (reference sequence). The CDR3 has 15 residues. After removal of 6 bases from V and 6 bases from J, the junction contained 10 bases not matched to a gene. CDR3 in amino acids: CASRPGTRGVNEQFF. DNA for the CDR3: TGTGCCAGCAGACCTGGGACTAGGGGGGTCAATGAGCAGTTCTTC.

The CDR3: CASSVAGPSSYNEQFF. CDR3 nucleotides: TGTGCCAGCAGTGTAGCGGGGCCGAGCTCCTACAATGAGCAGTTCTTC. The chain joins TRBV27 to TRBJ2-1; 8 bases fit TRBD2. J lost 0 bases, V lost 5 bases, and 6 bases had no gene match. Per the germline V gene, CDR1 is MNHEY and CDR2 is SMNVEV (reference sequence). CDR3 length: 16 amino acids.

The chain is built from TRBV4-2 and TRBJ2-7; TRBD1 matches 10 bases. The germline CDR1 and CDR2 sequences are LGHNA and YNFKEQ. This CDR3 has 15 amino acids. J was trimmed by 5 bases and V by 1 base; bases with no gene match: 5. In nucleotides, the CDR3 is TGTGCCAGCAGCCAAGTCGTGACAGGGGGCAACGAGCAGTACTTC. Its translation: CASSQVVTGGNEQYF.

The chain links TRBV9 to TRBJ2-3; no reliable D call. Deletions cut 3 bases from V and 4 bases from J, with 12 bases between. The CDR3 is 14 amino acids. CDR1 and CDR2 from the germline V gene are SGDLS and YYNGEE. The CDR3 region is CASSARFESDTQYF. The CDR3 bases are TGTGCCAGCAGCGCCCGCTTTGAGTCAGATACGCAGTATTTT.

The chain combines TRBV28 with TRBJ2-1, with TRBD2 matching 9 bases. This CDR3 comprises 15 residues. Germline lookup yields CDR1 MDHEN and CDR2 SYDVKM. V was pared by 6 bases and J by 9 bases, with 12 bases of the junction left unmatched. CDR3 DNA: TGTGCCAGCAGACCTCTTTTAGCGGGAGTCCCTGAGCAGTTCTTC. It is translated as CASRPLLAGVPEQFF.

The chain has TRBV30 and TRBJ2-1, with 8 bases that match TRBD2. Germline assignment: CDR1 GTSNPN and CDR2 SVGIG (reference sequence). Trimming took 0 bases from V and 9 from J; bases not matched to a gene: 7. The CDR3 spans 14 residues. Here the CDR3 reads CAWSVSGSLFEQFF. The CDR3 bases are TGTGCCTGGAGTGTGAGCGGGAGTCTTTTTGAGCAGTTCTTC.

The V gene is TRBV5-4, the J gene TRBJ2-7; 11 bases map to TRBD2. V lost 4 bases, J lost 7 bases, and 13 bases stayed unmatched. This CDR3 is 16 amino acids long. Germline V gene data show CDR1 as SGHNT and CDR2 as YYREEE (reference sequence). CDR3 protein: CASSAGLAGLQGEQYF. The CDR3 DNA reads TGTGCCAGCAGCGCCGGACTAGCGGGCCTTCAAGGAGAGCAGTACTTC.

The chain carries TRBV29-1 and TRBJ1-5, with 7 bases fitting TRBD1. The CDR3 has 14 residues. The germline V gene encodes CDR1 SQVTM and CDR2 ANQGSEA. The junction had 10 bases not matched to a gene; V was cut back by 4 bases and J by 7 bases. This CDR3 is CSVGAGIRGQPQHF. The DNA for the CDR3 is TGCAGCGTTGGGGCCGGGATCAGGGGGCAGCCCCAGCATTTT. Drawing the rest from reference TRBV29-1 and TRBJ1-5, the complete variable domain is SAVISQKPSRDICQRGTSLTIQCQVDSQVTMMFWYRQQPGQSLTLIATANQGSEATYESGFVIDKFPISRPNLTFSTLTVSNMSPEDSSIYLCSVGAGIRGQPQHFGDGTRLSIL.

The chain employs TRBV7-9 and TRBJ2-7; 9 nucleotides line up with TRBD2. The length of the CDR3 is 13 residues. Germline CDR1 and CDR2: SEHNR and FQNEAQ (reference sequence). The trim removed 5 bases at V and 3 bases at J, leaving 2 bases unmatched. Here the CDR3 reads CASSQTSGYEQYF. The DNA of the CDR3 is TGTGCCAGCAGCCAGACTAGCGGCTACGAGCAGTACTTC.